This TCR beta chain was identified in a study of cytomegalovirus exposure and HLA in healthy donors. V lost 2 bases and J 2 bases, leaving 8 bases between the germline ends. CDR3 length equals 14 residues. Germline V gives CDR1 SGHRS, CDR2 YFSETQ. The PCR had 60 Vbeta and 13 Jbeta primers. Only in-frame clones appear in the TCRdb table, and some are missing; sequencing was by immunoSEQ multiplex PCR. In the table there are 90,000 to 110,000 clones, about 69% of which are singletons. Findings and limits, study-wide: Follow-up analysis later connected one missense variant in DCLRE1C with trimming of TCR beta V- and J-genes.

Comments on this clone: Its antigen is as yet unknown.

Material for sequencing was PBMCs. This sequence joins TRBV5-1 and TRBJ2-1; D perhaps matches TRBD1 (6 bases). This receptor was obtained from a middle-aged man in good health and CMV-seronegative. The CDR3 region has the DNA TGCGCCAGCAGCTTTTGGACAGCCTACAATGAGCAGTTCTTC. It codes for CASSFWTAYNEQFF.